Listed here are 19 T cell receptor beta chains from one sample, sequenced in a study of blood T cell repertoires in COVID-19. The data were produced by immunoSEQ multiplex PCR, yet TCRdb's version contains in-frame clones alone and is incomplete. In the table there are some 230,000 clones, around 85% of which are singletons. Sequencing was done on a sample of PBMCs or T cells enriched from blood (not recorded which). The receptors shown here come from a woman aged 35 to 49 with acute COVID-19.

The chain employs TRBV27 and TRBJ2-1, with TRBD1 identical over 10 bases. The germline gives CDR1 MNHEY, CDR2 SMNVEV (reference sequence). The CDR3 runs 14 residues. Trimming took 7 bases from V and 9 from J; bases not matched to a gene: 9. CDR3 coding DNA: TGTGCCAGCAACCGGGACAGGGGAGGGGGTGAGCAGTTCTTC. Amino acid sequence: CASNRDRGGGEQFF.

In DNA, the CDR3 is TGTGCCAGCAGCTTGGCTTATAGCGGACTCTCCTACAATGAGCAGTTCTTC. Translation gives CASSLAYSGLSYNEQFF. The chain recombines TRBV5-8 with TRBJ2-1; the D gene is possibly TRBD2 (6 bases). The CDR3 is made up of 17 amino acids. The germline V gene encodes CDR1 SGHTS and CDR2 YDEGEE. Deletions cut 0 bases from V and 0 bases from J, with 13 bases between.

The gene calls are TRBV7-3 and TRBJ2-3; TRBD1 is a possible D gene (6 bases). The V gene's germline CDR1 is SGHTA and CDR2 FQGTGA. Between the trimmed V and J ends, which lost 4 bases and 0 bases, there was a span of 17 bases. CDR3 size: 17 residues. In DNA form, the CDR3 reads TGTGCCAGCAGCTACTCGCCGGGGACACCCAGCACAGATACGCAGTATTTT. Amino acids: CASSYSPGTPSTDTQYF.

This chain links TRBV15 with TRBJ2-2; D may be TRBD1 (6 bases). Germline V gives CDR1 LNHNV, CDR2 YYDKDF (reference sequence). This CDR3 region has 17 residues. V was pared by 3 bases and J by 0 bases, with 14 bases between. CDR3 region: CATSSGRGVANTGELFF. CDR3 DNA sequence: TGTGCCACCAGCAGCGGCAGGGGTGTTGCGAACACCGGGGAGCTGTTTTTT.

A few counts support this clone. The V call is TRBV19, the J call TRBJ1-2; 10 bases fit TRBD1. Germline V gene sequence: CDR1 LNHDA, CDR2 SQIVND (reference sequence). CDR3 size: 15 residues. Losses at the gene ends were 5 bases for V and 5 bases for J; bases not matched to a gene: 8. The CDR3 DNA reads TGTGCCAGTAGTCTCCGGACAGGGGGGGGTTATGGCTACACCTTC. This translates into CASSLRTGGGYGYTF. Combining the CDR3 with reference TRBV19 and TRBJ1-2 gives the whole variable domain DGGITQSPKYLFRKEGQNVTLSCEQNLNHDAMYWYRQDPGQGLRLIYYSQIVNDFQKGDIAEGYSVSREKKESFPLTVTSAQKNPTAFYLCASSLRTGGGYGYTFGSGTRLTVV.

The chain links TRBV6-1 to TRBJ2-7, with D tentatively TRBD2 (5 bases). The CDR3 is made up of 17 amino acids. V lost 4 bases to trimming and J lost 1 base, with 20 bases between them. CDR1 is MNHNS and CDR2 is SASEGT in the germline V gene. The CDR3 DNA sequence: TGTGCCAGCAGTGCCTCAGGACTCCGGTTTAATTCCTACGAGCAGTACTTC. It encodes CASSASGLRFNSYEQYF.

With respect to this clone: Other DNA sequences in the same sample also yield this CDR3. Here the CDR3 reads CATSRAGRGGGNEQFF. The DNA of the CDR3 is TGTGCCACCAGCAGAGCGGGAAGAGGTGGAGGGAATGAGCAGTTCTTC. V usage is TRBV15 and J usage is TRBJ2-1; TRBD2 is a possible D gene (6 bases). V was cut by 1 base and J by 7 bases, with 17 bases left in between. The CDR3 length is 16 residues. Germline loops: CDR1 LNHNV, CDR2 YYDKDF (reference sequence).

The CDR3 region has the DNA TGTGCCAGCAGCTTATTGGGGGGGGCCACAGATACGCAGTATTTT. It codes for CASSLLGGATDTQYF. The chain recombines TRBV7-2 with TRBJ2-3, with a tentative D call TRBD2 (7 bases). CDR1 and CDR2 (germline): SGHTA, FQGNSA. The CDR3 has 15 residues. Trimming shortened V by 2 bases and J by 2 bases, and 11 bases separated the two germline ends.

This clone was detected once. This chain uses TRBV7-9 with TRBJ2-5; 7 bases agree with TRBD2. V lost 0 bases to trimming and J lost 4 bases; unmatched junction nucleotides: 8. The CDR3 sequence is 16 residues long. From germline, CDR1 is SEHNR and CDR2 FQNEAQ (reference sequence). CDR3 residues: CASSLARGRRRETQYF. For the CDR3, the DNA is TGTGCCAGCAGCTTAGCGCGCGGGAGACGAAGAGAGACCCAGTACTTC.

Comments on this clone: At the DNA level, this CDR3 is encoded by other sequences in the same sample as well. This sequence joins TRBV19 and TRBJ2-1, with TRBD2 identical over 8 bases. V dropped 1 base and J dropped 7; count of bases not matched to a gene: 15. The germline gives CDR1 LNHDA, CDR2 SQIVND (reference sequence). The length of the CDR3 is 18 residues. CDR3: CASSIGTGGPYRLNEQFF. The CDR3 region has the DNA TGTGCCAGTAGTATAGGGACGGGGGGGCCCTACAGACTAAATGAGCAGTTCTTC. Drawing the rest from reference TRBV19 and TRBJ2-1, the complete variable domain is DGGITQSPKYLFRKEGQNVTLSCEQNLNHDAMYWYRQDPGQGLRLIYYSQIVNDFQKGDIAEGYSVSREKKESFPLTVTSAQKNPTAFYLCASSIGTGGPYRLNEQFFGPGTRLTVL.

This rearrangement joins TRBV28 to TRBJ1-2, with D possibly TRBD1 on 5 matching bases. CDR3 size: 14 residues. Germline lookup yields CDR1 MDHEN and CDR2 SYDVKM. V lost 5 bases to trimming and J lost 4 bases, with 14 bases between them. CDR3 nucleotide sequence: TGTGCCAGCAGTCCACCGGGAGGGGCCTATGGCTACACCTTC. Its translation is CASSPPGGAYGYTF.

CDR3 in DNA: TGCGCCAGCAGCCACGGACTAGCGGGGTCCTACAATGAGCAGTTCTTC. It is translated as CASSHGLAGSYNEQFF. The V gene is TRBV5-1, the J gene TRBJ2-1; 12 positions agree with TRBD2. The V and J ends lost 4 bases and 1 base, in that order; junction bases with no gene match: 3. In germline, CDR1 is SGHRS, CDR2 YFSETQ. The CDR3 runs to 16 residues.

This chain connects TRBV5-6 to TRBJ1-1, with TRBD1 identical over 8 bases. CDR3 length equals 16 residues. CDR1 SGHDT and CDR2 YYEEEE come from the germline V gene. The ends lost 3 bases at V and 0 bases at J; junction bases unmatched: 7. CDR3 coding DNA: TGTGCCAGCAGCTGGGGGACAGGAGCGGTGAACACTGAAGCTTTCTTT. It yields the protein CASSWGTGAVNTEAFF.

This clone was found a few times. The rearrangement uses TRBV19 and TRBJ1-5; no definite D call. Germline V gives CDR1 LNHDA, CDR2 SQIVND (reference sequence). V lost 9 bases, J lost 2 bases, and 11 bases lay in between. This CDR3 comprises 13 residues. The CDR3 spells CASSAAGNQPQHF. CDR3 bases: TGTGCCAGCTCGGCCGCGGGCAATCAGCCCCAGCATTTT.

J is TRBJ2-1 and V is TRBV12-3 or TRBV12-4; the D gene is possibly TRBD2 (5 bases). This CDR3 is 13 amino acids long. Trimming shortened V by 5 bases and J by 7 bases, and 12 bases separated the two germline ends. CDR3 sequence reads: CASSALEGNEQFF. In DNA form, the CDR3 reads TGTGCCAGCAGTGCCCTCGAGGGTAATGAGCAGTTCTTC.

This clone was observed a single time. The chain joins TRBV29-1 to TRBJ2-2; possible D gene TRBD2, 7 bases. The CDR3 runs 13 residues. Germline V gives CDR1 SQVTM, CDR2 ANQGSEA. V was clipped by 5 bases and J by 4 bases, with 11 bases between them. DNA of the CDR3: TGCAGCGTTCGAAGGGGGGGCACCGGGGAGCTGTTTTTT. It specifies CSVRRGGTGELFF.

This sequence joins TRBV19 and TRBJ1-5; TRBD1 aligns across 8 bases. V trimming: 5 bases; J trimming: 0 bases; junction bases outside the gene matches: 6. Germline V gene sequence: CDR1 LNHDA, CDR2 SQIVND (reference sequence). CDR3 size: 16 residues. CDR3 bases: TGTGCCAGTAGTGGAGCGACAGGGGTTAGCAATCAGCCCCAGCATTTT. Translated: CASSGATGVSNQPQHF. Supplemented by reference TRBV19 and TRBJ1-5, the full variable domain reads DGGITQSPKYLFRKEGQNVTLSCEQNLNHDAMYWYRQDPGQGLRLIYYSQIVNDFQKGDIAEGYSVSREKKESFPLTVTSAQKNPTAFYLCASSGATGVSNQPQHFGDGTRLSIL.

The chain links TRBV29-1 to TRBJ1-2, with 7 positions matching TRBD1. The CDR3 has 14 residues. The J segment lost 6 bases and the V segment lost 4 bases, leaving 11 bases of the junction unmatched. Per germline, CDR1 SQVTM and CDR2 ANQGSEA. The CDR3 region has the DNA TGCAGCGTTGTTCGGTCGCAGGGGGAAAATGGCTACACCTTC. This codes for CSVVRSQGENGYTF.

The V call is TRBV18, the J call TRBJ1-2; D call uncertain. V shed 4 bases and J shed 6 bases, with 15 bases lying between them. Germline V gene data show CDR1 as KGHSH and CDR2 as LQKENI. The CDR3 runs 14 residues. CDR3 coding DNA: TGTGCCAGCTCACTAGCCGGGCAGAGGGATGGCTACACCTTC. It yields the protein CASSLAGQRDGYTF.